These 21 T cell receptor beta chains were all obtained from the same sample, sequenced in a study of T cell responses to AZD1222 COVID-19 vaccine. Sequencing was performed with immunoSEQ multiplex PCR; in TCRdb, only in-frame clones are kept and a portion is missing. Here the sample spans more than 90,000 clones, approximately 84% being singletons. The source material was peripheral blood, sampled 28 days after the second AZD1222 dose. The source of these receptors is an adult who received the AZD1222 COVID-19 vaccine.

The chain recombines TRBV2 with TRBJ2-4; unclear D gene. This CDR3 spans 11 amino acids. Trimming left V 7 bases short and J 5 bases short, with 6 bases between. Germline values: CDR1 SNHLY, CDR2 FYNNEI. CDR3 bases: TGTGCCAGCAAAACTGAAAACATTCAGTACTTC. Translating it yields CASKTENIQYF.

The CDR3 DNA reads TGTGCCAGCAGTGTATCCGGGACGGACACGTCAAACACCATATATTTT. As protein: CASSVSGTDTSNTIYF. The V gene is TRBV4-2, the J gene TRBJ1-3; weak D call: TRBD1 (5 bases). The CDR3 is made up of 16 amino acids. Trimming took off 6 bases at V and 6 bases at J, with 21 bases between the two ends. The V gene's germline CDR1 is LGHNA and CDR2 YNFKEQ.

In DNA form, the CDR3 reads TGTGCCAGCATCAAACTAGTCCAGCCTCCCGGGGAGCTGTTTTTT. This codes for CASIKLVQPPGELFF. The V gene is TRBV7-9, the J gene TRBJ2-2, with a tentative D call TRBD2 (5 bases). V was pared by 7 bases and J by 6 bases, with 18 bases between. The CDR3 covers 15 residues. Germline CDR1 is SEHNR and CDR2 is FQNEAQ (reference sequence).

This rearrangement joins TRBV6-4 to TRBJ2-1; the D gene is possibly TRBD1 (5 bases). Germline V gene lookup returns CDR1 MRHNA and CDR2 SNTAGT. V gave up 6 bases and J gave up 9 bases, with 18 bases separating them. CDR3 length: 14 amino acids. The CDR3 sequence: CASSLEGRASEQFF. CDR3 DNA sequence: TGTGCCAGCAGCCTAGAAGGCAGGGCCAGTGAGCAGTTCTTC.

The sample holds a few counts of this clone. The V call is TRBV5-5, the J call TRBJ2-1; D is ambiguous. Looked up from germline, CDR1 is SGHKS and CDR2 is YYEKEE (reference sequence). The CDR3 has 16 amino acids. V gave up 4 bases and J gave up 4 bases, with 18 bases separating them. The CDR3 DNA follows: TGTGCCAGCAGCGCCCTCCGGGCCAGCAAATACAATGAGCAGTTCTTC. Its translation is CASSALRASKYNEQFF. Drawing the rest from reference TRBV5-5 and TRBJ2-1, the complete variable domain is DAGVTQSPTHLIKTRGQQVTLRCSPISGHKSVSWYQQVLGQGPQFIFQYYEKEERGRGNFPDRFSARQFPNYSSELNVNALLLGDSALYLCASSALRASKYNEQFFGPGTRLTVL.

The V gene is TRBV4-1, the J gene TRBJ2-2, with TRBD2 matching 12 bases. With V trimmed by 4 bases and J by 1 base, 1 base remained unmatched. The CDR3 consists of 16 residues. The germline CDR1 and CDR2 sequences are MGHRA and YSYEKL. This chain's CDR3 is CASSPGLAGNTGELFF. CDR3 sequence (DNA): TGCGCCAGCAGCCCGGGACTAGCGGGGAACACCGGGGAGCTGTTTTTT.

This clone appeared a single time. The V call is TRBV9, the J call TRBJ1-2; TRBD1 matches 7 bases. Germline lookup yields CDR1 SGDLS and CDR2 YYNGEE. Trimming cost V 3 bases and J 8 bases; bases outside gene matches: 7. The CDR3 extends over 13 amino acids. CDR3 in amino acids: CASSALQGRGYTF. The DNA of the CDR3 is TGTGCCAGCAGCGCCTTACAGGGGAGAGGCTACACCTTC.

This clone was seen only a few times. The V and J genes are TRBV16 and TRBJ1-5, with TRBD1 matching 7 bases. CDR3 size: 13 residues. Germline lookup yields CDR1 KGHSY and CDR2 FQNENV. V lost 7 bases and J lost 11; bases outside the gene matches: 11. CDR3 residues: CASNGDSRRAQHF. The CDR3, as DNA: TGTGCCAGCAACGGGGACAGCCGAAGGGCCCAGCATTTT.

V and J are TRBV9 and TRBJ2-3, with TRBD2 identical over 10 bases. V dropped 2 bases and J dropped 6; count of bases not matched to a gene: 12. Germline-derived CDR1 and CDR2 are SGDLS and YYNGEE. The CDR3 has 17 amino acids. CDR3 nucleotides: TGTGCCAGCAGCGTCCGACTAGCGGGTAGCACGAGCGATACGCAGTATTTT. Translation gives CASSVRLAGSTSDTQYF.

The CDR3 region is CASSMGNRGKTEAFF. CDR3 sequence (DNA): TGTGCCAGTAGTATGGGAAACAGGGGGAAAACTGAAGCTTTCTTT. This chain connects TRBV19 to TRBJ1-1, with 8 nucleotides matching TRBD1. Germline values: CDR1 LNHDA, CDR2 SQIVND (reference sequence). The J segment lost 5 bases and the V segment lost 3 bases, leaving 8 bases of the junction unmatched. The CDR3 contains 15 residues.

The chain's CDR3 is CAISGGQEFNYGYTF. CDR3 coding DNA: TGTGCCATCAGTGGGGGACAGGAATTTAACTATGGCTACACCTTC. This chain links TRBV10-3 with TRBJ1-2, with TRBD1 matching over 8 bases. Trimming at V came to 4 bases and at J to 1 base, leaving 5 bases not matched to a gene. This CDR3 has 15 amino acids. The V gene's germline CDR1 is ENHRY and CDR2 SYGVKD.

The CDR3 coding sequence is TGTGCCAGCAGCCTGTCGGGTAGAGAGACCCAGTACTTC. Translating it yields CASSLSGRETQYF. J is TRBJ2-5 and V is TRBV16; unclear D gene. CDR1 and CDR2 from the germline V gene are KGHSY and FQNENV. The CDR3 is 13 residues long. With 4 bases removed from V and 4 bases from J, the gap between germline ends came to 10 bases.

The chain carries TRBV29-1 and TRBJ1-2; D is uncertain. This CDR3 contains 13 residues. Deletions cut 4 bases from V and 0 bases from J, with 9 bases between. In germline, CDR1 is SQVTM, CDR2 ANQGSEA. CDR3 in DNA: TGCAGCGTTGGTTGGGTAGCTAACTATGGCTACACCTTC. Residues: CSVGWVANYGYTF. Drawing the rest from reference TRBV29-1 and TRBJ1-2, the complete variable domain is SAVISQKPSRDICQRGTSLTIQCQVDSQVTMMFWYRQQPGQSLTLIATANQGSEATYESGFVIDKFPISRPNLTFSTLTVSNMSPEDSSIYLCSVGWVANYGYTFGSGTRLTVV.

The rearrangement joins TRBV7-9 to TRBJ2-5, with D uncertain. Trimming took 2 bases from V and 2 from J, leaving 12 bases between them. Per germline, CDR1 SEHNR and CDR2 FQNEAQ (reference sequence). The CDR3 is 15 residues long. The CDR3 DNA reads as TGTGCCAGCAGCTTATCGGCGGTACCACAAGAGACCCAGTACTTC. The encoded protein is CASSLSAVPQETQYF. Combining the CDR3 with reference TRBV7-9 and TRBJ2-5 gives the whole variable domain DTGVSQNPRHKITKRGQNVTFRCDPISEHNRLYWYRQTLGQGPEFLTYFQNEAQLEKSRLLSDRFSAERPKGSFSTLEIQRTEQGDSAMYLCASSLSAVPQETQYFGPGTRLLVL.

The CDR3 loop is CATSRDGGAHLNEQFF. The DNA of the CDR3 is TGTGCCACCAGCAGAGATGGGGGGGCGCATCTCAATGAGCAGTTCTTC. The V and J genes are TRBV15 and TRBJ2-1; a weak D match, TRBD2 (7 bases). The CDR3 sequence is 16 residues long. The germline CDR1 and CDR2 sequences are LNHNV and YYDKDF (reference sequence). V dropped 0 bases and J dropped 6 bases, with 15 bases sitting between them.

This chain joins TRBV15 and TRBJ2-5, with D possibly matching TRBD2 (6 bases). Trimming removed 0 bases from V and 1 base from J, with 9 bases in between. CDR1 is LNHNV and CDR2 is YYDKDF in the germline V gene (reference sequence). This CDR3 comprises 15 residues. The CDR3 nucleotides read TGTGCCACCAGCAGAGATCCGGGAGCCCAAGAGACCCAGTACTTC. It translates to CATSRDPGAQETQYF.

The rearrangement links TRBV24-1 to TRBJ1-2; D is ambiguous. The CDR3 has 15 residues. Trimming left V 0 bases short and J 8 bases short, with 15 bases between. Germline CDR1 is KGHDR and CDR2 is SFDVKD. The CDR3 sequence: CATSDLRFEVEGYTF. CDR3 in DNA: TGTGCCACCAGTGATTTGCGATTTGAGGTAGAGGGCTACACCTTC.

The V call is TRBV6-5, the J call TRBJ2-3, with D possibly TRBD1 on 6 matching bases. Trimming pared 2 bases from V and 3 bases from J, leaving 9 bases between. The CDR3 covers 14 residues. The V gene's germline CDR1 is MNHEY and CDR2 SVGAGI. CDR3 nucleotides: TGTGCCAGCAGTTACAACAGGGCAACAGATACGCAGTATTTT. As protein: CASSYNRATDTQYF.

This clone was found a few times. The chain uses TRBV19 and TRBJ2-1, with 9 bases lining up with TRBD2. The length of the CDR3 is 15 residues. Germline assignment: CDR1 LNHDA and CDR2 SQIVND (reference sequence). J gave up 7 bases and V 0 bases, and 4 bases lay outside the gene matches. The DNA of the CDR3 is TGTGCCAGTAGTATAGAGAGCGGGAGGTATAATGAGCAGTTCTTC. Translating gives CASSIESGRYNEQFF.

This chain uses TRBV25-1 with TRBJ2-2, with 8 bases lining up with TRBD1. The V gene end was trimmed by 4 bases and the J gene end by 6 bases; junction bases not matched to a gene: 10. Germline V lookup: CDR1 MGHDK, CDR2 SYGVNS. This CDR3 is 16 amino acids long. CDR3 sequence reads: CASSALGQGAAGELFF. The CDR3, as DNA: TGTGCCAGCAGTGCCCTTGGGCAGGGGGCTGCCGGGGAGCTGTTTTTT. The entire variable domain, with the rest obtained from reference TRBV25-1 and TRBJ2-2, is as follows: EADIYQTPRYLVIGTGKKITLECSQTMGHDKMYWYQQDPGMELHLIHYSYGVNSTEKGDLSSESTVSRIRTEHFPLTLESARPSHTSQYLCASSALGQGAAGELFFGEGSRLTVL.

The CDR3 reads CASSERGGAAGNQPQHF. CDR3 nucleotide sequence: TGCGCCAGCAGTGAGAGAGGGGGCGCGGCAGGCAATCAGCCCCAGCATTTT. This sequence joins TRBV10-1 and TRBJ1-5, with 7 bases identical to TRBD1. Germline V lookup: CDR1 WNHNN, CDR2 SYGVQD (reference sequence). The V gene end was trimmed by 2 bases and the J gene end by 2 bases; junction bases not matched to a gene: 9. The CDR3 is 17 residues long.